The 14 T cell receptor beta chains listed next were all sequenced from one sample in a study of blood T cell repertoires in COVID-19. Using immunoSEQ multiplex PCR, the repertoire was profiled, and TCRdb retains in-frame clones only, with some absent. The data hold under 55,000 clones, with 87% observed a single time. The sample taken for sequencing was peripheral blood. The receptors were sampled from a woman older than 75 with COVID-19, enrolled during active disease.

CDR3 sequence (DNA): TGTGCCAGCAGCCTCCAAGGGGGGGGCGGGGAGCTGTTTTTT. It specifies CASSLQGGGGELFF. The rearrangement joins TRBV3-1 (or the pseudogene TRBV3-2) to TRBJ2-2, with D possibly being TRBD2 (7 bases). The CDR3 has 14 amino acids. V was clipped by 4 bases and J by 7 bases, with 13 bases between them. Germline values: CDR1 LGHDT, CDR2 YNNKEL (reference sequence).

The chain's CDR3 is CASSWGDREDYGYTF. The CDR3 DNA follows: TGTGCCAGCAGCTGGGGGGACAGGGAGGACTATGGCTACACCTTC. The chain joins TRBV5-6 to TRBJ1-2; TRBD1 matches 9 bases. CDR1 and CDR2 (germline): SGHDT, YYEEEE. This CDR3 has 15 amino acids. V dropped 3 bases and J dropped 3; count of bases not matched to a gene: 6.

The chain joins TRBV21-1 to TRBJ1-1. TRBV21-1 is classified as a pseudogene. CDR3 size: 17 residues. The CDR3 loop reads CASSSPVTYDSNTEAFF. The CDR3 DNA follows: TGTGCCAGCAGCAGCCCCGTCACTTACGACTCGAACACTGAAGCTTTCTTT.

This clone occurred a few times. The chain is built from TRBV6-5 and TRBJ1-5, with 8 nucleotides matching TRBD1. The CDR3 has 15 residues. Germline V CDR1 and CDR2: MNHEY, SVGAGI. The V gene end was trimmed by 6 bases and the J gene end by 6 bases; junction bases not matched to a gene: 10. CDR3 residues: CASSLGQGGGQPQHF. As DNA, the CDR3 is TGTGCCAGCAGCCTCGGACAGGGAGGGGGTCAGCCCCAGCATTTT.

J is TRBJ1-1 and V is TRBV7-9, with 9 bases lining up with TRBD1. The CDR3 has 15 residues. The germline V gene encodes CDR1 SEHNR and CDR2 FQNEAQ (reference sequence). The trim removed 1 base at V and 1 base at J, leaving 1 base unmatched. The CDR3, as DNA: TGTGCCAGCAGCTTAGGGACAGGGGCGAACACTGAAGCTTTCTTT. The encoded protein is CASSLGTGANTEAFF.

This clone was recorded once. The chain carries TRBV4-1 and TRBJ2-3, with 8 bases lining up with TRBD2. The length of the CDR3 is 15 residues. The germline V gene has CDR1 MGHRA and CDR2 YSYEKL. V shed 5 bases and J 3 bases; nucleotides not matched to a gene: 7. CDR3 DNA: TGCGCCAGCAGCGCTACGGGACTAGGGACAGATACGCAGTATTTT. It codes for CASSATGLGTDTQYF.

This sequence joins TRBV6-5 and TRBJ1-4; possible D gene TRBD1, 5 bases. Germline V gives CDR1 MNHEY, CDR2 SVGAGI. Between the trimmed V and J ends, which lost 4 bases and 7 bases, there was a span of 16 bases. This CDR3 is 15 amino acids long. As DNA, the CDR3 is TGTGCCAGCAGTTCCCCCAGGGAGGGAGGTGAAAAACTGTTTTTT. It translates to CASSSPREGGEKLFF.

The V call is TRBV7-2, the J call TRBJ1-5, with 8 nucleotides matching TRBD1. CDR3 length: 16 residues. Looked up from germline, CDR1 is SGHTA and CDR2 is FQGNSA. The V segment lost 5 bases and the J segment 10 bases; nucleotides outside the gene matches: 16. CDR3 nucleotide sequence: TGTGCCAGCAGCACAGCCAGCGGACAGGGAGTCTATCCCCAGCATTTT. It codes for CASSTASGQGVYPQHF.

V usage is TRBV7-2 and J usage is TRBJ2-5, with 7 bases fitting TRBD2. The ends lost 3 bases at V and 3 bases at J; junction bases unmatched: 4. Germline CDR1 is SGHTA and CDR2 is FQGNSA. This CDR3 region has 14 residues. The CDR3 coding sequence is TGTGCCAGCAGCTTGGGAGGACTAGAAGAGACCCAGTACTTC. Protein product: CASSLGGLEETQYF.

The CDR3 DNA reads TGTGCCAGCAGCCGGATGACTGGCCAAGAGACCCAGTACTTC. Translated, it gives CASSRMTGQETQYF. The rearrangement joins TRBV4-2 to TRBJ2-5; D not certain. The CDR3 runs to 14 residues. Per the germline V gene, CDR1 is LGHNA and CDR2 is YNFKEQ. V lost 4 bases, J lost 1 base, and 10 bases lay in between.

The chain joins TRBV28 to TRBJ2-4, with 7 bases lining up with TRBD1. CDR1 MDHEN and CDR2 SYDVKM come from the germline V gene. V shed 6 bases, J shed 7 bases, and the junction held 3 bases outside the gene matches. CDR3 length: 12 amino acids. The CDR3, as DNA: TGTGCCAGCAGCTCCAGGGGGAACATTCAGTACTTC. Protein product: CASSSRGNIQYF.

The V and J genes are TRBV7-8 and TRBJ1-6; D is ambiguous. The CDR3 covers 15 residues. Germline V gene data show CDR1 as SGHVS and CDR2 as FQNEAQ. Trimming removed 1 base at V and 7 bases at J, with 11 bases between. CDR3 sequence reads: CASSLVTEANSPLHF. DNA for the CDR3: TGTGCCAGCAGCTTAGTAACGGAAGCGAATTCACCCCTCCACTTT.

The J gene is TRBJ1-4, the V gene TRBV11-2; D remains unclear. The CDR3 length is 16 residues. In germline, CDR1 is SGHAT, CDR2 FQNNGV. V lost 3 bases, J lost 0 bases, and 11 bases lay in between. Here the CDR3 reads CASSLSLIATNEKLFF. CDR3 in DNA: TGTGCCAGCAGCTTGAGTCTCATAGCAACTAATGAAAAACTGTTTTTT. Supplemented by reference TRBV11-2 and TRBJ1-4, the full variable domain reads EAGVAQSPRYKIIEKRQSVAFWCNPISGHATLYWYQQILGQGPKLLIQFQNNGVVDDSQLPKDRFSAERLKGVDSTLKIQPAKLEDSAVYLCASSLSLIATNEKLFFGSGTQLSVL.

The gene calls are TRBV6-5 and TRBJ2-2; maybe TRBD2 (6 bases). V gave up 7 bases and J gave up 13 bases, with 16 bases separating them. The CDR3 is 12 residues long. The germline V gene encodes CDR1 MNHEY and CDR2 SVGAGI. CDR3 nucleotides: TGTGCCAGCATTTCCCTCGGGGGAGGGCTGTTTTTT. Protein: CASISLGGGLFF.